This T cell receptor beta chain was obtained from a study of blood T cell repertoires in COVID-19. Study information: Sites in the United States, Italy and Spain provided acute and convalescent COVID-19 samples.

V lost 5 bases and J 1 base, leaving 12 bases between the germline ends. Germline V gives CDR1 SQVTM, CDR2 ANQGSEA. The CDR3 has 13 residues. Some clones are missing from TCRdb's copy, which holds only in-frame ones; the method was immunoSEQ multiplex PCR. In the table there are 200,000 to 300,000 clones, over 75% of which are singletons. The receptor's source is a woman between 50 and 59 years old with acute or convalescent COVID-19. The specimen sequenced was peripheral blood. This chain connects TRBV29-1 to TRBJ2-7; no firm D call. CDR3 region: CSVSWLISYEQYF. The CDR3 DNA follows: TGCAGCGTTTCCTGGCTCATTTCCTACGAGCAGTACTTC.